These 7 T cell receptor beta chains originate from one sample sequenced in a study of CD8+ T cells in alopecia areata. cDNA prepared by RNA extraction and subsequent reverse transcription served as the template for sequencing. Profiled with immunoSEQ multiplex PCR; TCRdb holds only in-frame clones, not every one. The sample presents about 110,000 clones, none singletons. Sequencing was performed on lesional skin. Source of these receptors: a C3H/HeJ mouse with alopecia areata. Strain haplotype at MHC: H2-k.

In this sample, this clone turned up a few times. The gene names here belong to mouse. The DNA ends 4 residues before the CDR3 does, and the rest of the CDR3 is filled in from the germline J gene. The J gene is TRBJ1-1, the V gene TRBV19, with a tentative D call TRBD1 (5 bases). Trimming shortened V by 4 bases and J by 0 bases, and 10 bases separated the two germline ends. Germline values: CDR1 FNHDT, CDR2 SITEND (reference sequence). The CDR3 sequence is 14 residues long. The CDR3 DNA, read in part, is TGTGCCAGCAGTGCCGACAGAGCAAACACA. Its protein is CASSADRANT. The whole CDR3 region reads CASSADRANTEVFF.

In the case of this clone: Gene names refer to mouse genes. The read gets to within 4 residues of the CDR3 end, and the germline J gene fills in the rest. The chain links TRBV13-3 to TRBJ1-4, with a possible D match to TRBD1 (6 bases). Germline V gene sequence: CDR1 NNHDY, CDR2 SYVADS. The CDR3 covers 14 residues. Trimming shortened V by 6 bases and J by 0 bases, and 9 bases separated the two germline ends. CDR3 bases read: TGTGCCAGCAAGACAGGTCTTTCCAACGAA. It yields the protein CASKTGLSNE. The entire CDR3 protein is CASKTGLSNERLFF.

Remarks on this clone: Germline and genes here are mouse. The CDR3 is cut off 4 residues early in the read; its end comes from the germline J gene. The chain employs TRBV13-2 and TRBJ2-1, with a possible D match to TRBD2 (6 bases). CDR1 and CDR2 from the germline V gene are NNHNN and SYGAGS (reference sequence). V lost 5 bases and J lost 3, with 12 bases in between. The CDR3 totals 14 residues. CDR3 amino acids: CASGTGLVYAEQFF. The CDR3 DNA, read in part, is TGTGCCAGCGGGACGGGACTTGTCTATGCT.

This clone occurred many times. All gene names here are mouse names. With the read ending 4 residues before the CDR3 end, the germline J gene is used to fill in that end. This chain links TRBV13-3 with TRBJ2-5; D is possibly TRBD1 (5 bases). The germline gives CDR1 NNHDY, CDR2 SYVADS. Between the trimmed V and J ends, which lost 1 base and 0 bases, there was a span of 9 bases. This CDR3 spans 15 amino acids. CDR3 in amino acids: CASSDSRDNQDTQYF. The CDR3 DNA, read in part, is TGTGCCAGCAGTGATTCCAGGGATAACCAAGAC.

On this clone: Gene names are the mouse ones. The DNA ends 4 residues before the CDR3 does, and the rest of the CDR3 is filled in from the germline J gene. This sequence joins TRBV13-3 and TRBJ2-4; D unresolved. V lost 2 bases and J lost 2, with 9 bases in between. CDR3 length: 14 amino acids. Per the germline V gene, CDR1 is NNHDY and CDR2 is SYVADS. This chain's CDR3 is CASSENRNQNTLYF. The part of the CDR3 DNA that was read is TGTGCCAGCAGTGAAAACAGAAATCAAAAC.

For this clone: Gene names denote mouse genes. The CDR3 is cut off 4 residues early in the read; its end comes from the germline J gene. The rearrangement links TRBV19 to TRBJ2-1; the D is unclear. V was pared by 2 bases and J by 4 bases, with 10 bases between. CDR3 size: 14 residues. In germline, CDR1 is FNHDT, CDR2 SITEND (reference sequence). The CDR3: CASSIDQKYAEQFF. The CDR3 bases that were read are TGTGCCAGCAGTATCGATCAGAAATATGCT.

This clone was observed a few times. Genes and germline come from the mouse. The CDR3 end falls 4 residues outside the read, so it is completed with the germline J gene. The rearrangement joins TRBV13-3 to TRBJ2-5; 8 nucleotides line up with TRBD1. Germline V gives CDR1 NNHDY, CDR2 SYVADS. J was trimmed by 2 bases and V by 6 bases; bases with no gene match: 2. CDR3 length equals 13 residues. The CDR3 sequence: CASMGTGQDTQYF. CDR3 bases read: TGTGCCAGCATGGGGACAGGCCAAGAC.